This T cell receptor (beta chain) is from a study of blood T cell repertoires in COVID-19 (dated by TCRdb to 2018 to 2020). About the full investigation: The collaborator samples originated in the United States, Italy and Spain and spanned the acute and convalescent phases of COVID-19. The material from the prospective study consisted of cDNA or gDNA derived from T cells, B-cell-depleted T cells, or PBMCs. Deeply sampled blood TCRbeta repertoires from subjects exposed to, actively infected with, or recovered from COVID-19 were included in the dataset. The repertoires were released in a freely available public database intended as a resource for research on the immune response to SARS-CoV-2. The samples were drawn from the first 160 participants of the ongoing ImmuneRACE study and from 1,254 subjects provided by 6 global collaborators. The sample metadata nearly always contained a de-identified subject ID, COVID-19 status, age in years and sex. Where available, HLA class I and class II types were taken from metadata supplied by the sample provider and were not determined by assay-based typing. Overall study outcomes, separate from this receptor: Clinical and demographic metadata were provided uncurated, with the amount varying by source and participant.

Measured from the cysteine to the phenylalanine, the CDR3 is 14 residues long. The entry retains the CDR3 DNA only, 42 bases that are in frame from base 1. CDR1 and CDR2, looked up from the germline V gene, are MNHEY and SVGEGT. Trimming leaves V shorter by 6 bases and J shorter by 5 bases, with the junction holding 6 bases beyond the gene matches. Collaborating institutions collected whole blood in K2EDTA tubes following their own protocols. For TCRbeta analysis, collaborator samples were shipped as frozen whole blood, as isolated PBMCs, or as DNA extracted from either sample type. This clone was observed a single time. Its antigen specificity is not known. No base-level quality is on record; no much larger clone is a single base apart. TCRbeta CDR3 regions were amplified from genomic DNA using the immunoSEQ Assay, a bias-controlled multiplex PCR. In the authors' own workflow: The number of nucleated cells in each sample was estimated by amplification of reference gene primers within the assay. To quantify the absolute abundance of each unique TCRbeta CDR3 rearrangement, sequence reads were collapsed and filtered. Productive Simpson clonality was computed per sample as the square root of Simpson's diversity index over productive rearrangements. The table was pulled from immuneACCESS by TCRdb, which kept in-frame rearrangements only. Such tables lose some clones; where checked, under half of the loss comes from unresolved V genes, and the rest has no known cause. Clonal size and the V and J genes are those of that table, whereas D and trimming came from the DNA. This sample has about 180,000 clones in its table, and about 83% of those were observed once. Roughly 1.4% of the sample is held by the ten biggest clonotypes.

This clonotype was sampled from a human donor in a cohort sampled during active COVID-19. The sequenced material came from peripheral blood. Recombination joined TRBV6-2 or TRBV6-3 with TRBJ2-7, with TRBD2 matching 11 junction bases. The CDR3 here reads CASSPTSGSDEQYF. The DNA reads TGTGCCAGCAGCCCCACTAGCGGGAGTGACGAGCAGTACTTC.